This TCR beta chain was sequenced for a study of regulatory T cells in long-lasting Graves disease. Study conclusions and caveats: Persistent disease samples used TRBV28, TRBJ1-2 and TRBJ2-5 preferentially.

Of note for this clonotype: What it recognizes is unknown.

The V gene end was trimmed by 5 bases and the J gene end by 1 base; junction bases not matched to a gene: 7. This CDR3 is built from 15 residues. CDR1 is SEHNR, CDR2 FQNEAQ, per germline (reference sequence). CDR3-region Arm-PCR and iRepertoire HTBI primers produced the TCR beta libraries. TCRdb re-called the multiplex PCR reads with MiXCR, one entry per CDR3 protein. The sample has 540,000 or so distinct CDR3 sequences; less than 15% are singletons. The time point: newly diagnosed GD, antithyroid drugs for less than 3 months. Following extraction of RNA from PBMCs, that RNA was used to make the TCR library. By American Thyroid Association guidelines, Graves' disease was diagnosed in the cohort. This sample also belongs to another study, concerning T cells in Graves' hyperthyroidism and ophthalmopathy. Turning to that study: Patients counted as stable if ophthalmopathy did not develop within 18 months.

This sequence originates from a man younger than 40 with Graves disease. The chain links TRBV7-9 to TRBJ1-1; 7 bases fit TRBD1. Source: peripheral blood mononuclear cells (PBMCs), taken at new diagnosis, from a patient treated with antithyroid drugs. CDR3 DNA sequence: TGTGCCAGCAGCATCCCGGGACAGACGAACACTGAAGCTTTCTTT. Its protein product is CASSIPGQTNTEAFF.